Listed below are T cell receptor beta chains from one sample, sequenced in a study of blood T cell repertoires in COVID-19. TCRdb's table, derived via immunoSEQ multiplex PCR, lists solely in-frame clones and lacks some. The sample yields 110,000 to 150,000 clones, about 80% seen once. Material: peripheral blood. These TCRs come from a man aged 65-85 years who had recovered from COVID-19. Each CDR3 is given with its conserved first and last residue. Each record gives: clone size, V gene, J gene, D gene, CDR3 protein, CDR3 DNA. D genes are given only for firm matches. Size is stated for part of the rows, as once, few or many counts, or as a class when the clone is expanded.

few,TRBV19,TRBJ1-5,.,CASSIQKNQPQHF,TGTGCCAGTAGTATACAGAAGAATCAGCCCCAGCATTTT
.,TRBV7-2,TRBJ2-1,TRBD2,CASSISAGSEQFF,TGTGCCAGCAGCATCTCAGCGGGAAGTGAGCAGTTCTTC
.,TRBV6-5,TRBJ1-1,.,CASSLGQMNTEAFF,TGTGCCAGCAGTTTGGGACAAATGAACACTGAAGCTTTCTTT
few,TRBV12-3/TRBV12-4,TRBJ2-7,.,CASSFAQGSEQYF,TGTGCCAGCAGTTTTGCGCAGGGCTCCGAGCAGTACTTC
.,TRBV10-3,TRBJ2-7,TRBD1,CAISPAGQGEQQYF,TGTGCCATCAGCCCAGCAGGGCAGGGGGAACAGCAGTACTTC
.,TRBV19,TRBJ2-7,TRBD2,CASSIDPAGSSGEQYF,TGTGCCAGTAGTATAGATCCAGCGGGGAGTTCGGGCGAGCAGTACTTC
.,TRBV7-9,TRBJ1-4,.,CASSLGSGINEKLFF,TGTGCCAGCAGCTTAGGGTCCGGGATTAATGAAAAACTGTTTTTT
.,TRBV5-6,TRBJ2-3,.,CASSPSGRGLADTQYF,TGTGCCAGCAGCCCCTCCGGTAGGGGCTTGGCAGATACGCAGTATTTT
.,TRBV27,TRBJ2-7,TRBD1,CASSSGGPYEQYF,TGTGCCAGCAGTTCAGGGGGCCCCTACGAGCAGTACTTC
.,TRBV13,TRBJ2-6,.,CASSPSVLQTGANVLTF,TGTGCCAGCAGCCCTAGCGTCCTCCAAACCGGGGCCAACGTCCTGACTTTC
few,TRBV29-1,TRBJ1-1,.,CSVDSVGEAFF,TGCAGCGTTGATAGCGTGGGAGAAGCTTTCTTT
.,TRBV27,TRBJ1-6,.,CASSSNQGYNSPLHF,TGTGCCAGCAGTTCAAATCAGGGCTATAATTCACCCCTCCACTTT
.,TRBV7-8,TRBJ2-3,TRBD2,CASSSLAGADTQYF,TGTGCCAGCAGCTCATTAGCGGGAGCAGATACGCAGTATTTT
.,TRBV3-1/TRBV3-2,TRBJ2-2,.,CASSQVRRESNGELFF,TGTGCCAGCAGCCAAGTTAGGAGGGAGAGCAACGGGGAGCTGTTTTTT
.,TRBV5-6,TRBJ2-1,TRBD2,CASSLVTTSGYNEQFF,TGTGCCAGCAGCTTGGTCACGACTAGCGGGTACAATGAGCAGTTCTTC
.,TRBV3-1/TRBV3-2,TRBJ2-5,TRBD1,CASSRTGFKQGTQYF,TGTGCCAGCAGCCGGACAGGATTCAAACAAGGGACCCAGTACTTC
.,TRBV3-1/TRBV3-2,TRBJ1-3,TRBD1,CASSQVRDRDYGNTIYF,TGTGCCAGCAGCCAAGTCCGGGACAGGGATTATGGAAACACCATATATTTT
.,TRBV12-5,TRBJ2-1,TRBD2,CASGLVRGSGRVNEQFF,TGTGCTAGTGGTTTGGTACGCGGTAGCGGGAGGGTAAATGAGCAGTTCTTC
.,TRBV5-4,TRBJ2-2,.,CASSLEQGGNTGELFF,TGTGCCAGCAGCTTGGAGCAGGGGGGGAACACCGGGGAGCTGTTTTTT
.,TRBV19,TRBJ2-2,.,CASSNGLINTGELFF,TGTGCCAGTAGCAACGGACTTATTAACACCGGGGAGCTGTTTTTT
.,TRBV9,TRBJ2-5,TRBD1,CASSVGTGGPQETQYF,TGTGCCAGCAGCGTAGGAACAGGGGGCCCCCAAGAGACCCAGTACTTC
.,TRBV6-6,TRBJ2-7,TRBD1,CASSYSIGQGANEQYF,TGTGCCAGCAGTTACTCGATAGGACAGGGGGCAAACGAGCAGTACTTC
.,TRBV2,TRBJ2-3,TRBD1,CASRPSGQGGDTQYF,TGTGCCAGCAGGCCCTCGGGACAGGGGGGAGATACGCAGTATTTT
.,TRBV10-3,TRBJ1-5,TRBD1,CAVRDRDDQPQHF,TGTGCCGTCCGGGACAGGGATGATCAGCCCCAGCATTTT
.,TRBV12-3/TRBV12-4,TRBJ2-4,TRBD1,CASSPQGAGQYF,TGTGCCAGCAGTCCCCAGGGGGCTGGTCAGTACTTC
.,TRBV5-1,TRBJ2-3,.,CASREGTSTDTQYF,TGCGCCAGCAGGGAGGGGACTAGCACAGATACGCAGTATTTT
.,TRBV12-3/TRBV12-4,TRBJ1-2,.,CASGDRYYGYTF,TGTGCCAGCGGAGACAGATACTATGGCTACACCTTC
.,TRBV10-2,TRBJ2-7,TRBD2,CASRASGRNREQYF,TGCGCCAGCAGGGCTAGCGGGAGGAACCGCGAGCAGTACTTC
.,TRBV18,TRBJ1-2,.,CASSPLGGPRPVYGYTF,TGTGCCAGCTCACCGCTGGGGGGGCCCCGCCCTGTCTATGGCTACACCTTC
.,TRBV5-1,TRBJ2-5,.,CASNRGTVRETQYF,TGCGCCAGCAACCGCGGGACCGTAAGAGAGACCCAGTACTTC
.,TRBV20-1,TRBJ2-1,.,CSARSRGEQFF,TGCAGTGCTAGAAGTCGGGGTGAGCAGTTCTTC
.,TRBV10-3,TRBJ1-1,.,CAISENGGRTEAFF,TGTGCCATCAGTGAGAACGGGGGGCGGACTGAAGCTTTCTTT
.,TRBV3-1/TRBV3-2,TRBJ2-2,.,CASSQAGPGGELFF,TGTGCCAGCAGTCAAGCCGGGCCGGGGGGGGAGCTGTTTTTT
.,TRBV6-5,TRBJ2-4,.,CASSYSRSLAKNIQYF,TGTGCCAGCAGTTACTCGAGAAGTCTAGCCAAAAACATTCAGTACTTC
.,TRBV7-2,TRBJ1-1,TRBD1,CASSPDRGRNTEAFF,TGTGCCAGCAGCCCCGACAGGGGTCGGAACACTGAAGCTTTCTTT
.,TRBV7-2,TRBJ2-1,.,CASSLLGASSYNEQFF,TGTGCCAGCAGCTTGTTAGGGGCAAGCTCCTACAATGAGCAGTTCTTC
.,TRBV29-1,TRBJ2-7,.,CSVRDNSYEQYF,TGCAGCGTCCGAGACAACTCCTACGAGCAGTACTTC
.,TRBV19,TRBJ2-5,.,CASSSRFGETQYF,TGTGCCAGTAGTTCCCGATTCGGGGAGACCCAGTACTTC
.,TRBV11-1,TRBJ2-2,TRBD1,CASSLRTGATGELFF,TGTGCCAGCAGCCTAAGGACAGGGGCCACCGGGGAGCTGTTTTTT
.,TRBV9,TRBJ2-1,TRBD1,CASSAQGNSYNEQFF,TGTGCCAGCAGCGCACAGGGGAATTCCTACAATGAGCAGTTCTTC
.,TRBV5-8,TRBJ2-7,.,CASSLQGEQYF,TGTGCCAGCAGCTTGCAGGGCGAGCAGTACTTC
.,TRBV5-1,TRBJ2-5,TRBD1,CASSLEATGGRTQYF,TGCGCCAGCAGCTTGGAGGCGACAGGGGGGAGAACCCAGTACTTC
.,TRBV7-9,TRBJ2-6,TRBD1,CASNTGGSGANVLTF,TGTGCCAGCAACACAGGGGGCTCTGGGGCCAACGTCCTGACTTTC
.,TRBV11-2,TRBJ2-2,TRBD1,CASSQGAGTGELFF,TGTGCCAGCAGTCAGGGGGCGGGGACCGGGGAGCTGTTTTTT
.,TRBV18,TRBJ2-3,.,CASSTTGRAVADTQYF,TGTGCCAGCTCAACCACGGGAAGAGCTGTCGCAGATACGCAGTATTTT
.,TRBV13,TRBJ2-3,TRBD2,CASSLTASGRRSADTQYF,TGTGCCAGCAGCTTAACGGCTAGCGGGAGAAGGAGCGCAGATACGCAGTATTTT
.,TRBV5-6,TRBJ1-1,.,CASSSGLTEAFF,TGTGCCAGCAGCTCCGGGTTGACTGAAGCTTTCTTT